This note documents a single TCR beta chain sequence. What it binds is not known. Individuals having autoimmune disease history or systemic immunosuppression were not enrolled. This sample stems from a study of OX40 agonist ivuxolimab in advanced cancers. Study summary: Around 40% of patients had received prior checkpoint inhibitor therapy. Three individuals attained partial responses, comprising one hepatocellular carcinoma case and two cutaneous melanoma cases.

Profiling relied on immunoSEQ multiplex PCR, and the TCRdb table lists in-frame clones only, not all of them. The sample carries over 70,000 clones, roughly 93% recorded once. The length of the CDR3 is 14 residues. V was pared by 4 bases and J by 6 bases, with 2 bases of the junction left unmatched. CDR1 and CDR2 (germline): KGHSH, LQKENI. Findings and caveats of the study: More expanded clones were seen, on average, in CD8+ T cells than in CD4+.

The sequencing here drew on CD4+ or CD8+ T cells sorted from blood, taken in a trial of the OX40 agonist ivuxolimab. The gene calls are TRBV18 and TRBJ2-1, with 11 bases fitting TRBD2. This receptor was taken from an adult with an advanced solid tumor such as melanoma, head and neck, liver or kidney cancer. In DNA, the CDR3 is TGTGCCAGCTCACTAGCGGGAGGGACCAATGAGCAGTTCTTC. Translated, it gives CASSLAGGTNEQFF.